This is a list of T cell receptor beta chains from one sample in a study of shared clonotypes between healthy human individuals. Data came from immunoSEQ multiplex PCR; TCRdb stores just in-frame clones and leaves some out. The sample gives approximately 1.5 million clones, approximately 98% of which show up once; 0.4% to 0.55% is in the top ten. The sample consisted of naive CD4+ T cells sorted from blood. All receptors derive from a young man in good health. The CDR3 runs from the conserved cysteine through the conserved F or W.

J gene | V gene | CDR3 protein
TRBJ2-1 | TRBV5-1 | CASSLGGISYNEQFF
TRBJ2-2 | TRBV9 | CASSPTGYTGELFF
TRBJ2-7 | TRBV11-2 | CASSPGGRAYEQYF
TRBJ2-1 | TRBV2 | CASSELGVVAEDNEQFF
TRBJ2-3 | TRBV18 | CASSPLDRGITDTQYF
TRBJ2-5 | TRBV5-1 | CASSTSSGREETQYF
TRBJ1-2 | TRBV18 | CASSPSQGTGYGYTF
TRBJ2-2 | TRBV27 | CASRDRETGELFF
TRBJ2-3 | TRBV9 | CASSVTSGYTDTQYF
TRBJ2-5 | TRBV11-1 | CASTREGPTAQYF
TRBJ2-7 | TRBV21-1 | CASSKAGGARFEQYF
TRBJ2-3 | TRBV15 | CATSRDLADTQYF
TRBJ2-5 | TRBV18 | CASSPPGRERVTQYF
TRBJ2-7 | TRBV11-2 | CASSLDLGAWTYEQYF
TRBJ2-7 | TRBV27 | CASRPSLASGYEQYF
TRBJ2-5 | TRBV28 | CASSFPSGGEETQYF
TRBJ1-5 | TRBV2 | CASSGQGGFAEPQHF
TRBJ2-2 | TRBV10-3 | CAIRTGTSGRGDTGELFF
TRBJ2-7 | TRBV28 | CASSLSSPATYEQYF
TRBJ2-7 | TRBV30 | CAWSSKTGTRTYEQYF
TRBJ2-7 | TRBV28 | CASSLPPPTHYEQYF
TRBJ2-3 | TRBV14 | CASSQDRTQYF
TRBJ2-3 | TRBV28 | CASSFNTDTQYF
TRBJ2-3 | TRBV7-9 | CASSLGLAGTDTQYF
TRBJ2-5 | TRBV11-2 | CASSLDSSRETQYF
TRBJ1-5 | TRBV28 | CASSSLNQPQHF
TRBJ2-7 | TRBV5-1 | CASSLVGPTYEQYF
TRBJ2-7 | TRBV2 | CAILDGISYEQYF
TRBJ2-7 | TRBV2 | CASSLRPGGAYEQYF
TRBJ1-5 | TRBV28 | CASTGGVHQPQHF
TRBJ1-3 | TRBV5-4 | CASRPSGAFSGNTIYF
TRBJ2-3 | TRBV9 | CASSVGGTDTQYF
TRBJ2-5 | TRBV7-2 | CASSPISGPGAQYF
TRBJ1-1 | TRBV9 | CASSSDRADTEAFF
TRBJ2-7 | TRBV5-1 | CASSPTSGSSYEQYF
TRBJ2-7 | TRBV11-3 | CASATGDDYEQYF
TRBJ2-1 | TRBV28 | CASSFSGRGDNEQFF
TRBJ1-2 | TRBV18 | CASSPYQAERDTDYGYTF
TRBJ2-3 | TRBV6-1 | CASRRDTLDTQYF
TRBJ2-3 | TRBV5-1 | CASSLESDTQYF